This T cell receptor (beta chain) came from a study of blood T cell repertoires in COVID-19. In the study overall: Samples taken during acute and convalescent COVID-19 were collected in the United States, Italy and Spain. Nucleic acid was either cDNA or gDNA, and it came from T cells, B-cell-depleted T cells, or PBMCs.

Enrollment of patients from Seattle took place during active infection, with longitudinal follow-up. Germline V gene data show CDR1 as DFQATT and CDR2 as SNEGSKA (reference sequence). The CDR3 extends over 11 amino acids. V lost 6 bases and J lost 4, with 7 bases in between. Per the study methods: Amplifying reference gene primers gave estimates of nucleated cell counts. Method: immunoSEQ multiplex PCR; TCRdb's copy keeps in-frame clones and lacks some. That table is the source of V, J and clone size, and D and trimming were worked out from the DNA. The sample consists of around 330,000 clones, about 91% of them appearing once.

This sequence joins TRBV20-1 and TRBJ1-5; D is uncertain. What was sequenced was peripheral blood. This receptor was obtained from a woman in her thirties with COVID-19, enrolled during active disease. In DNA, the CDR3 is TGCAGTGCCGGAGATAATCAGCCCCAGCATTTT. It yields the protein CSAGDNQPQHF.